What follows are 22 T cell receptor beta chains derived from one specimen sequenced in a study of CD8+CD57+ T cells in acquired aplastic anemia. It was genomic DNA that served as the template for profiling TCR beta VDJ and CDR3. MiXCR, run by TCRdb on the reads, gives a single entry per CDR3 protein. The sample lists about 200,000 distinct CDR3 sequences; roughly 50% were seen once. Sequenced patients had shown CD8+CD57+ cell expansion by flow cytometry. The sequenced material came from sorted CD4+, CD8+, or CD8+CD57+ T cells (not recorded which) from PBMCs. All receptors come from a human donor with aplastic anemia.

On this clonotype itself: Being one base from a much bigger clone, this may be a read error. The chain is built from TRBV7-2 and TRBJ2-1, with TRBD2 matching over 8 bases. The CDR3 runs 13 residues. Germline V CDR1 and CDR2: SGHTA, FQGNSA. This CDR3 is CAGSSGGAHEQFF. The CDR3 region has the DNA TGTGCCGGCAGCTCCGGGGGGGCCCATGAGCAGTTCTTC.

CDR3 in DNA: TGCGCCAGCAGCTCAGGCACAGGGAGAGACTCCTACAATGAGCAGTTCTTC. The encoded protein is CASSSGTGRDSYNEQFF. The rearrangement links TRBV5-1 to TRBJ2-1, with D possibly matching TRBD1 (6 bases). Germline CDR1 SGHRS, CDR2 YFSETQ. The CDR3 is 17 residues long. V was pared by 3 bases and J by 0 bases, with 16 bases between.

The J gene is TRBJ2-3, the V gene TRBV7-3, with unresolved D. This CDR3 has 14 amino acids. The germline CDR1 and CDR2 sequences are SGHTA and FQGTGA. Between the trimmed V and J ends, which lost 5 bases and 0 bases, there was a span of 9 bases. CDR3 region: CASSPTQSTDTQYF. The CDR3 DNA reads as TGTGCCAGCAGCCCAACACAGAGCACAGATACGCAGTATTTT.

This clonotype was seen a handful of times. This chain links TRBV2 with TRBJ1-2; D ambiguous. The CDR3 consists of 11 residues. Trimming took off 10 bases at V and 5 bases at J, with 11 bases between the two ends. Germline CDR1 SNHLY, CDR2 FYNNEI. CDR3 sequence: CATEEGYGYTF. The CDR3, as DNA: TGTGCCACCGAGGAAGGGTATGGCTACACCTTC.

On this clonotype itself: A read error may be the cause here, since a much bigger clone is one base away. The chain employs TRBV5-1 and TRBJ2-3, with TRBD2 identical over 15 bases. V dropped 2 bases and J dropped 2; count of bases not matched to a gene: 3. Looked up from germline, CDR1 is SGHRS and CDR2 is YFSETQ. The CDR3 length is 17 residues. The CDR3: CASSLRTSGGVTDTQYF. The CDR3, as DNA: TGCGCCAGCAGCTTAAGGACTAGCGGGGGGGTCACAGATACGCAGTATTTT.

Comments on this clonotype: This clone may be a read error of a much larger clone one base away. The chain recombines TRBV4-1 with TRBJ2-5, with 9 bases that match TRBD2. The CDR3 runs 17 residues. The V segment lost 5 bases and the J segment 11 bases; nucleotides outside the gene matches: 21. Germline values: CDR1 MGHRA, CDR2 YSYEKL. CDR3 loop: CASSLSASGVGNNEQYF. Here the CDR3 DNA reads TGCGCCAGCAGCTTGTCGGCTAGCGGGGTCGGCAACAATGAGCAGTACTTC.

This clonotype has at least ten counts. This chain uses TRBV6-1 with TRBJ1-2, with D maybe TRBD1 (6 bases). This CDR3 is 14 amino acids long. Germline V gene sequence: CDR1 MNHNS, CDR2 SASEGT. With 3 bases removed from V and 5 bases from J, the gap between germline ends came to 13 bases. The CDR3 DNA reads TGTGCCAGCAGTGATACAGGGAGAGGTTATGGCTACACCTTC. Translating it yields CASSDTGRGYGYTF.

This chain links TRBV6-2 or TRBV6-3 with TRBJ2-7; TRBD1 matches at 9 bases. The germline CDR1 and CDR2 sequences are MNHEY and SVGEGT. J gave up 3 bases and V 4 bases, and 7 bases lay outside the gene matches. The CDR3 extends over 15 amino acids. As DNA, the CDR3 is TGTGCCAGCAGTTCGACCGGGACAGGGCACTACGAGCAGTACTTC. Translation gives CASSSTGTGHYEQYF.

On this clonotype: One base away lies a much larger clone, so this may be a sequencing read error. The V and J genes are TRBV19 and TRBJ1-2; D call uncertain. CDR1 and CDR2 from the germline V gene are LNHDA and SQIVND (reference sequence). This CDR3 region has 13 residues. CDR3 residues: CASSPHRNCGYTF. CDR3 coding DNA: TGTGCCAGTAGCCCACACCGAAACTGTGGCTACACCTTC.

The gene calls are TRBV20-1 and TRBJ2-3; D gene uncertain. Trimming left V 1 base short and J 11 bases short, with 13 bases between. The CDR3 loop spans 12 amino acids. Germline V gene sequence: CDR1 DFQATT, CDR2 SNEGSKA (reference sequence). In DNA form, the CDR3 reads TGCAGTGCTAGAGTTTCGGGTAATCGGCAGTATTTT. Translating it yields CSARVSGNRQYF.

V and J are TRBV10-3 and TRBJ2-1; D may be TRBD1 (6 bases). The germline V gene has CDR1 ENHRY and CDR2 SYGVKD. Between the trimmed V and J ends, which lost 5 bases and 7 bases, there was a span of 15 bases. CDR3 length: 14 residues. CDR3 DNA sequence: TGTGCCATCAGTTGGTCAGGGGTGTTGAATGAGCAGTTCTTC. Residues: CAISWSGVLNEQFF.

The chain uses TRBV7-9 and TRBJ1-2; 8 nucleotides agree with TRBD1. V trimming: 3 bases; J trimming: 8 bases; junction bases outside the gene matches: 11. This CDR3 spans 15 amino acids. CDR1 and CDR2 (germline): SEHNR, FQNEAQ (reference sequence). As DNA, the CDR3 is TGTGCCAGCAGCTTCTCCAAGACAGGGGTCGACGGCTACACCTTC. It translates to CASSFSKTGVDGYTF.

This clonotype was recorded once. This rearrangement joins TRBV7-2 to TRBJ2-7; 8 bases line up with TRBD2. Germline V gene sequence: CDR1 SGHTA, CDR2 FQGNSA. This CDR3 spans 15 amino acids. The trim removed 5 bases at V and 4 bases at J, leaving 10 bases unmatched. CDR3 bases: TGTGCCAGCAGCCTAGACAGCGGGGGAAAGTACGAGCAGTACTTC. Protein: CASSLDSGGKYEQYF. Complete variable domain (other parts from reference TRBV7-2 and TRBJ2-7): GAGVSQSPSNKVTEKGKDVELRCDPISGHTALYWYRQSLGQGLEFLIYFQGNSAPDKSGLPSDRFSAERTGGSVSTLTIQRTQQEDSAVYLCASSLDSGGKYEQYFGPGTRLTVT.

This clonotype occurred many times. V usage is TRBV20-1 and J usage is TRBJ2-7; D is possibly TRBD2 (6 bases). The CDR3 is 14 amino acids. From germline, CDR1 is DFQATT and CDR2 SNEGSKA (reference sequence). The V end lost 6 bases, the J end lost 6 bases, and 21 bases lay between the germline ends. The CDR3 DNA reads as TGCAGTGCCCAAAAGGAGGGCAAGCGGTCCGAGCAGTACTTC. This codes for CSAQKEGKRSEQYF.

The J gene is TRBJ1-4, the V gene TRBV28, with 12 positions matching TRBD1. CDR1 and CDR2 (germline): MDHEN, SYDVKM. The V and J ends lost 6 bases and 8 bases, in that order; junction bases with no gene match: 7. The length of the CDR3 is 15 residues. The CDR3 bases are TGTGCCAGCAGACCCGGGACAGGGGGCCTGGAAAAACTGTTTTTT. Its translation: CASRPGTGGLEKLFF.

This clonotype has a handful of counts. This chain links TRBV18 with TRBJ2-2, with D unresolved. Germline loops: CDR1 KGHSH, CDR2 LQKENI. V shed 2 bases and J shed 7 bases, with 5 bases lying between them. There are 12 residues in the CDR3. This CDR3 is CASSPRVGELFF. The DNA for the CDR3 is TGTGCCAGCTCACCAAGGGTCGGGGAGCTGTTTTTT.

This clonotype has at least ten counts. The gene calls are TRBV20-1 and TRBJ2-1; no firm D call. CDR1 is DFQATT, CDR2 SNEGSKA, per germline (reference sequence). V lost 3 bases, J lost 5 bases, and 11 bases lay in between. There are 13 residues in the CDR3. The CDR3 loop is CSASTGNDNEQFF. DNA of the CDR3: TGCAGTGCTAGTACCGGCAATGACAATGAGCAGTTCTTC.

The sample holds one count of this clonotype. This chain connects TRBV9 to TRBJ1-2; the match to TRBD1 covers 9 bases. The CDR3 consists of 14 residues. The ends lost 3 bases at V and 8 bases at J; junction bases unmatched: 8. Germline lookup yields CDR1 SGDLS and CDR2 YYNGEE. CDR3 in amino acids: CASSDGTGYRGYTF. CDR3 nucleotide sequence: TGTGCCAGCAGCGACGGGACAGGGTATCGGGGCTACACCTTC.

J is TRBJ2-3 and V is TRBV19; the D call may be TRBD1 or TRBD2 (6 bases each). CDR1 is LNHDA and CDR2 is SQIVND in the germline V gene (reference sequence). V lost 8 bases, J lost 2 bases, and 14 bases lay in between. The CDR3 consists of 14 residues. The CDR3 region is CASAKGGNTDTQYF. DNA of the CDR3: TGTGCCAGTGCTAAGGGGGGAAACACAGATACGCAGTATTTT. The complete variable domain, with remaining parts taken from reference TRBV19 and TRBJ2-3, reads DGGITQSPKYLFRKEGQNVTLSCEQNLNHDAMYWYRQDPGQGLRLIYYSQIVNDFQKGDIAEGYSVSREKKESFPLTVTSAQKNPTAFYLCASAKGGNTDTQYFGPGTRLTVL.

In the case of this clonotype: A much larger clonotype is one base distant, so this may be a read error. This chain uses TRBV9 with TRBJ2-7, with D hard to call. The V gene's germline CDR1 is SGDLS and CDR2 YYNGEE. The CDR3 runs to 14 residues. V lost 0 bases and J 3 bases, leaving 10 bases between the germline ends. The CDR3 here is CASSVDYSFYEQYF. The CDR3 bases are TGTGCCAGCAGCGTAGATTACTCCTTCTACGAGCAGTACTTC.

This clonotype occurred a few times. The DNA for the CDR3 is TGTGCCAGCAGTTCCTCCGGGACAGGGGGAAACACCATATATTTT. Translation gives CASSSSGTGGNTIYF. The chain has TRBV6-1 and TRBJ1-3; 9 bases are shared with TRBD1. Germline CDR1 and CDR2: MNHNS and SASEGT. This CDR3 is built from 15 residues. Trimming took 5 bases from V and 4 from J; bases not matched to a gene: 6.

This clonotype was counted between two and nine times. The CDR3 sequence is CSARPGGVGYGYTF. CDR3 sequence (DNA): TGCAGTGCTAGACCGGGGGGCGTCGGCTATGGCTACACCTTC. The gene calls are TRBV20-1 and TRBJ1-2; maybe TRBD1 (6 bases). V was pared by 2 bases and J by 4 bases, with 14 bases between. The germline V gene encodes CDR1 DFQATT and CDR2 SNEGSKA (reference sequence). The CDR3 runs 14 residues.